This T cell receptor beta chain was captured in a study of T cell responses to AZD1222 COVID-19 vaccine. Study-wide background: Second-dose groups at about 4 or about 12 weeks were pooled.

Here immunoSEQ multiplex PCR was the method, and the copy in TCRdb shows in-frame clones only, minus some. Altogether around 100,000 clones are present, roughly 89% being singletons, with the ten largest covering about a sixth. The ends lost 3 bases at V and 4 bases at J; junction bases unmatched: 6. Germline-derived CDR1 and CDR2 are KGHSH and LQKENI. The CDR3 consists of 15 residues. Note on this clone: The antigen is not known.

General study results and limits: Targeting of unmutated variant regions was reportedly seen in nearly half of spike-specific TCRs.

This clonotype was sampled from an adult in good health. This material consisted of peripheral blood, taken on day 0 of AZD1222 vaccination. The gene calls are TRBV18 and TRBJ2-3; TRBD1 matches at 8 bases. CDR3 DNA sequence: TGTGCCAGCTCACCGGGACAGGCTGGGGCAGATACGCAGTATTTT. It codes for CASSPGQAGADTQYF.